This is a list of T cell receptor beta chains from one sample in a study of T cells after posttransplantation cyclophosphamide. Assay used: immunoSEQ multiplex PCR; TCRdb lists only in-frame clones, some missing. The profile shows about 31,000 clones, 85% to 95% of them singletons. Sequencing used naive CD4+ T cells sorted from PBMCs. The receptors derive from a woman aged 55-69 years in good health, CMV-negative, and a related stem cell transplant donor. The CDR3 runs from the conserved cysteine through the conserved F or W. The D gene is left open where the match is weak.

>-|TRBJ1-1|14|TRBV10-2
CASSFRPTGTEAFF
TGCGCCAGCAGCTTTCGGCCTACGGGCACTGAAGCTTTCTTT
>TRBD2|TRBJ2-5|14|TRBV2
CASKAPAGGETQYF
TGTGCCAGCAAGGCTCCAGCGGGGGGAGAGACCCAGTACTTC
>-|TRBJ2-7|18|TRBV7-8
CASSLDWGGRARGYEQYF
TGTGCCAGCAGCTTAGACTGGGGTGGGAGGGCCAGGGGCTACGAGCAGTACTTC
>-|TRBJ2-5|14|TRBV7-2
CASSPSNSGETQYF
TGTGCCAGCAGCCCCTCCAACAGTGGTGAGACCCAGTACTTC
>-|TRBJ1-1|14|TRBV11-2
CASSYRDGNTEAFF
TGTGCCAGCAGCTACAGAGACGGGAACACTGAAGCTTTCTTT
>TRBD1|TRBJ1-6|14|TRBV15
CATSLDRATGPLHF
TGTGCCACATCCCTGGACAGGGCCACGGGACCCCTCCACTTT
>-|TRBJ1-2|13|TRBV6-4
CASSEAGNYGYTF
TGTGCCAGCAGTGAGGCAGGGAACTATGGCTACACCTTC
>-|TRBJ2-2|15|TRBV19
CASRGGFVGTGELFF
TGTGCCAGTAGAGGGGGTTTTGTAGGTACCGGGGAGCTGTTTTTT
>-|TRBJ1-5|15|TRBV5-8
CASSFMGHSNQPQHF
TGTGCCAGCAGCTTTATGGGACACAGCAATCAGCCCCAGCATTTT
>TRBD2|TRBJ2-3|14|TRBV30
CAWSSLAGTDTQYF
TGTGCCTGGAGTTCGCTAGCGGGCACAGATACGCAGTATTTT
>TRBD1|TRBJ1-2|17|TRBV5-4
CASSLEGQGTLGHGYTF
TGTGCCAGCAGCTTGGAGGGACAGGGTACCTTAGGCCATGGCTACACCTTC
>-|TRBJ1-2|13|TRBV6-1
CASSDTLNYGYTF
TGTGCCAGCAGCGACACCTTAAACTATGGCTACACCTTC
>-|TRBJ2-3|15|TRBV7-9
CASSLGDSSTDTQYF
TGTGCCAGCAGCTTGGGAGACTCTAGCACAGATACGCAGTATTTT